The text below deals with one TCR beta chain. The sample is drawn from a study of blood T cell repertoires in COVID-19. Looking at the study overall: Acute and convalescent COVID-19 samples came from the United States, Italy and Spain. Sample material is recorded as cDNA or gDNA derived from T cells, B-cell-depleted T cells, or PBMCs.

Data came from immunoSEQ multiplex PCR; TCRdb stores just in-frame clones and leaves some out. The sample has 130,000 to 150,000 clones, roughly 87% seen once; the top ten hold approximately 0.98%. Material: peripheral blood. This TCR came from a woman aged 50 to 60 with acute or convalescent COVID-19.

CDR3 DNA: TGTGCCCGCGGCTCAACAGGGAACTCTGGGGCCAACGTCCTGACTTTC. It yields the protein CARGSTGNSGANVLTF. The chain combines TRBV2 with TRBJ2-6, with a weak D call TRBD1 (6 bases). V lost 11 bases to trimming and J lost 0 bases, with 17 bases between them. CDR1 is SNHLY, CDR2 FYNNEI, per germline. The CDR3 covers 16 residues.